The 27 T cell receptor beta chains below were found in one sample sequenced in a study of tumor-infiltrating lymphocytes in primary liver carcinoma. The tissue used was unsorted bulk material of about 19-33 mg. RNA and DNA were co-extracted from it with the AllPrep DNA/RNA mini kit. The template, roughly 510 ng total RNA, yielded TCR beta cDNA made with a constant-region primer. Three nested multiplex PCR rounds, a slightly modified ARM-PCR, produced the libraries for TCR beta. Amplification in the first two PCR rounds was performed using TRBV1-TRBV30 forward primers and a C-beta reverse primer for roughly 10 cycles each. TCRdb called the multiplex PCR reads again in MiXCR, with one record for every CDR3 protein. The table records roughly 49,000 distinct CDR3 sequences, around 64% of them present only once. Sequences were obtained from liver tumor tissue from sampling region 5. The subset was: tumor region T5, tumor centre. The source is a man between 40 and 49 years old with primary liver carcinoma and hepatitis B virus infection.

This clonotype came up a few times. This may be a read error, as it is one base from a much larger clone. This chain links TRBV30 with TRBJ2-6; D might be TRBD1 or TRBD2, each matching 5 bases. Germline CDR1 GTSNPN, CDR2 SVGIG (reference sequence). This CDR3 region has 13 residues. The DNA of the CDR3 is TGTGCCTGGACGGACTCTGGGGCCAACGTCCTGGCTTTC. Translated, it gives CAWTDSGANVLAF.

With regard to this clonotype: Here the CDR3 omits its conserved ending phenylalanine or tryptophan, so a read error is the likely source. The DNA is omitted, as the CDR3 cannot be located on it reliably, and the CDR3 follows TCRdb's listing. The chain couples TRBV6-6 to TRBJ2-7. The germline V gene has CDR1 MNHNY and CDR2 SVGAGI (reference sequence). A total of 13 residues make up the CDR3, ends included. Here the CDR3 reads CASRRENGYERYL.

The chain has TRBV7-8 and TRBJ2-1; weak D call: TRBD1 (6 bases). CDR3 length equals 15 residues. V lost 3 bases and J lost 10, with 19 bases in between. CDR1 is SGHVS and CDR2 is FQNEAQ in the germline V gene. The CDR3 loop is CASSFGTDSSAEQFF. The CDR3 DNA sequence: TGTGCCAGCAGCTTTGGAACGGACAGCAGTGCCGAGCAGTTCTTC.

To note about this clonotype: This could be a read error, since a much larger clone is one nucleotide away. CDR3 nucleotides: TGTGCCAGCAGCATTAAAGGACGGGGTGGGCAGTACTTC. As protein: CASSIKGRGGQYF. V gene TRBV7-8 combines with J gene TRBJ2-7; D may be TRBD2 (5 bases). Germline values: CDR1 SGHVS, CDR2 FQNEAQ. This CDR3 contains 13 residues. V lost 5 bases and J 9 bases, leaving 17 bases between the germline ends. Complete variable domain (other parts from reference TRBV7-8 and TRBJ2-7): GAGVSQSPRYKVAKRGQDVALRCDPISGHVSLFWYQQALGQGPEFLTYFQNEAQLDKSGLPSDRFFAERPEGSVSTLKIQRTQQEDSAVYLCASSIKGRGGQYFGPGTRLTVT.

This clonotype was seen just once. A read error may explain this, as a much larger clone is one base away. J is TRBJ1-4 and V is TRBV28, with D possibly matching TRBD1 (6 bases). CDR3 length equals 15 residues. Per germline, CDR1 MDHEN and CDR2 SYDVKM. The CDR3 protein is CASSSLSRQVEKLLF. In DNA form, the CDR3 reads TGTGCCAGCAGTTCCCTCTCTAGACAGGTTGAAAAACTGCTTTTT.

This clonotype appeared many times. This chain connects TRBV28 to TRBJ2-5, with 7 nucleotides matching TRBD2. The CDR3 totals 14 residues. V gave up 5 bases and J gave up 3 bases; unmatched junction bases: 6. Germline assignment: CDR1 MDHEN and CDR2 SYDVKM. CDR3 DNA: TGTGCCAGCAGTCGCGGGAGAGGGAAAGAGACCCAGTACTTC. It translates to CASSRGRGKETQYF.

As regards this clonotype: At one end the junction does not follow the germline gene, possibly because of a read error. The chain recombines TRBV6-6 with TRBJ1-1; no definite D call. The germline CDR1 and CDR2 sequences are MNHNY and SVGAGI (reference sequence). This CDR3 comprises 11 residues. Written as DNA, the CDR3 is TGTGCCGGCAGACAAAACACTGAAGCTTTCTTT. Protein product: CAGRQNTEAFF.

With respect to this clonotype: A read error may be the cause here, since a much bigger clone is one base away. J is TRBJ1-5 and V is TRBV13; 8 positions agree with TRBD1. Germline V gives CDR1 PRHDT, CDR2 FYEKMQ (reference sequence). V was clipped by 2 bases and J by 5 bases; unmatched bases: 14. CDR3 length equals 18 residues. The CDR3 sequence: CASSLNPPSGGDDQPQHF. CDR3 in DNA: TGTGCCAGCAGCTTAAACCCCCCTTCAGGGGGCGACGATCAGCCCCAGCATTTT.

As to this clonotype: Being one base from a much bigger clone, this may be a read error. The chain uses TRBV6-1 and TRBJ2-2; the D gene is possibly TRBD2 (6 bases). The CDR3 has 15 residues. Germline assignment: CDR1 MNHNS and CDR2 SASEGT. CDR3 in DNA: TGTGCCAGCAGTGAGGGAAAGGTGAACACCGGGGGGCTGTTTTTT. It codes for CASSEGKVNTGGLFF.

CDR3 coding DNA: TGTGCCAGCAGCCAAGAGGTCGCGAGCGGGAGGGTACTCCACGAGCAGTACTTC. Amino acids: CASSQEVASGRVLHEQYF. The V and J genes are TRBV4-2 and TRBJ2-7, with 10 bases lining up with TRBD2. The CDR3 is made up of 18 amino acids. V was pared by 0 bases and J by 5 bases, with 13 bases of the junction left unmatched. Germline CDR1 and CDR2: LGHNA and YNFKEQ.

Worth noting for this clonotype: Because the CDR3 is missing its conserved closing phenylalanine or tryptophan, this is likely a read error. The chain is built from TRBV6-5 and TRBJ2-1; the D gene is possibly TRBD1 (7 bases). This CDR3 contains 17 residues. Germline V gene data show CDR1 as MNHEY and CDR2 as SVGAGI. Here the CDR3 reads CACSYSFGGQSMNEQFL. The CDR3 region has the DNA TGTGCCTGCAGCTACTCTTTCGGGGGACAGTCTATGAATGAGCAGTTCCTC.

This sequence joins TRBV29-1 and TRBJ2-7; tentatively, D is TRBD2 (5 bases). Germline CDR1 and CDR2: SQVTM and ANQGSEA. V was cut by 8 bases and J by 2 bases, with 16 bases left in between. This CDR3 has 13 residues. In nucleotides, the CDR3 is TGCAGCATTTTCGGACTGGCCGCCTACGAGCAGTACTTC. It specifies CSIFGLAAYEQYF.

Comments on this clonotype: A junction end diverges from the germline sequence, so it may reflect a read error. The CDR3 is CASSQGGQGSYYEQHF. CDR3 DNA sequence: TGCGCCAGCAGCCAAGGAGGACAGGGTTCCTACTACGAGCAACACTTC. This chain links TRBV4-1 with TRBJ2-7; 8 bases align to TRBD1. This CDR3 is built from 16 residues. The germline CDR1 and CDR2 sequences are MGHRA and YSYEKL.

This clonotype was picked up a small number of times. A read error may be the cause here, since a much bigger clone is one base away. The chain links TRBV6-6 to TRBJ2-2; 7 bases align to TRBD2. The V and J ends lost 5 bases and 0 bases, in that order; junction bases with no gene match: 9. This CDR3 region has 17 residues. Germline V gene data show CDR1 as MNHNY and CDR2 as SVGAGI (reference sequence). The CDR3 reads CASSRLHGTTNTGELFF. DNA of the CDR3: TGTGCCAGCAGTCGACTCCACGGGACTACGAACACCGGGGAGCTGTTTTTT.

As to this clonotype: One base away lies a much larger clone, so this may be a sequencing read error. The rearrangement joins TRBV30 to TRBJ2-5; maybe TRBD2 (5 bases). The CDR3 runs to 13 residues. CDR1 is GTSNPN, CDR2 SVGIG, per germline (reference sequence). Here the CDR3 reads CAWSRRLQEIQYF. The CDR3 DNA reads TGTGCCTGGAGTAGGAGGCTACAAGAGATCCAGTACTTC.

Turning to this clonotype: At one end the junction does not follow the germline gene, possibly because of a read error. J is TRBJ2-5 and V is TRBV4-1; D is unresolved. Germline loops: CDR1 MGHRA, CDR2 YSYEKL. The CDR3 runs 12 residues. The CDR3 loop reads CANSQEIEIQYF. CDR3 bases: TGCGCCAACAGCCAAGAAATAGAGATCCAGTACTTC.

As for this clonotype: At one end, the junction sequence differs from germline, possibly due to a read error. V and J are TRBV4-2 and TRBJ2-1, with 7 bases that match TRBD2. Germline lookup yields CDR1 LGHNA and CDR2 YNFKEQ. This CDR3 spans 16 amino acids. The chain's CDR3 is CASRPTSRISYNELFF. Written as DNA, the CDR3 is TGTGCCAGCCGCCCGACTAGCAGGATCTCCTACAATGAGCTGTTCTTC.

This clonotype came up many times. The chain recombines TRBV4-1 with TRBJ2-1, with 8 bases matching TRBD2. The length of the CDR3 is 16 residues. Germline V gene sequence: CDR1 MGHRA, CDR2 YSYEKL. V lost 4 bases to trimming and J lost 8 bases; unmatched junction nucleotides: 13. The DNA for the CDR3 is TGCGCCAGCAGCCCAATGGGAGCGGGAGACGGGGATGAGCAGTTCTTC. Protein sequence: CASSPMGAGDGDEQFF.

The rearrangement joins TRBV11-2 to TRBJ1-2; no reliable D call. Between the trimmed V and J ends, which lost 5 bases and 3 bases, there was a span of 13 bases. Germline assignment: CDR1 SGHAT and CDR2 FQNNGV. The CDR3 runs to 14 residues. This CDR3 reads CASSPTDRDYGYTF. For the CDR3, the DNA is TGTGCCAGCAGCCCAACCGATAGAGACTATGGCTACACCTTC.

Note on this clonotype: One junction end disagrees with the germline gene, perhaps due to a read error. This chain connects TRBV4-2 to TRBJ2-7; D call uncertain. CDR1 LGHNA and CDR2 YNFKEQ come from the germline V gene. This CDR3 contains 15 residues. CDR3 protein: CASNQDGPSSCEQYF. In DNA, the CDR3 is TGTGCCAGCAACCAAGACGGACCGAGCTCCTGCGAGCAGTACTTC.

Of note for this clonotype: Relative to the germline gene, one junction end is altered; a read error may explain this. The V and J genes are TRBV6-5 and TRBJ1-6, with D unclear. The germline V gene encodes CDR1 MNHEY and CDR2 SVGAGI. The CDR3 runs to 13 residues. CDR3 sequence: CASSHEEDSPLYF. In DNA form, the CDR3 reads TGTGCCAGCAGCCATGAGGAGGATTCACCCCTCTACTTT.

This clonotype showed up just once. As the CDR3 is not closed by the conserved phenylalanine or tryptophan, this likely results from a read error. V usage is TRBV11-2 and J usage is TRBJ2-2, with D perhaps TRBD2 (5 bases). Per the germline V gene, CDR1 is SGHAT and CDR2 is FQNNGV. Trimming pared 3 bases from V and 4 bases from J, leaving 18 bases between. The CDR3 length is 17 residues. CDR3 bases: TGTGCCAGCAGCTTCGATCGGGATAGGGCCGGCACCGGGGAGCTGTTTTCT. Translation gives CASSFDRDRAGTGELFS.

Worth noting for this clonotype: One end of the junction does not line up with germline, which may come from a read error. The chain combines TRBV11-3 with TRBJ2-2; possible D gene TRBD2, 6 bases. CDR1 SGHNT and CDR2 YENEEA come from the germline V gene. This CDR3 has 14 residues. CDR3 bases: TGTGCCAGCACCTTTAGTCTAGCGTCCGGGGAGCTATTTTTT. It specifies CASTFSLASGELFF.

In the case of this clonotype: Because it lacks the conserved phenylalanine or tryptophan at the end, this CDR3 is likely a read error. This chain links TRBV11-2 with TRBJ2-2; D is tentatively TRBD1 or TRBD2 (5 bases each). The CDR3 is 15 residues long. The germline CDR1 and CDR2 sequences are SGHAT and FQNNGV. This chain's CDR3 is CSSSLVGRGTGELFL. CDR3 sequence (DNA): TGTAGCAGCAGCTTAGTCGGACGGGGCACGGGGGAGCTGTTTCTT.

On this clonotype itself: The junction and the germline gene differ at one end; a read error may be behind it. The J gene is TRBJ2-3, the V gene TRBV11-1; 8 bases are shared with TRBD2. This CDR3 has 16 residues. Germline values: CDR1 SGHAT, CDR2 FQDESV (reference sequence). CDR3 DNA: TGTGCTAGCACCAAGGGACTAGTGGTTAGCACAGATACGCAGTATTTT. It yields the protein CASTKGLVVSTDTQYF.

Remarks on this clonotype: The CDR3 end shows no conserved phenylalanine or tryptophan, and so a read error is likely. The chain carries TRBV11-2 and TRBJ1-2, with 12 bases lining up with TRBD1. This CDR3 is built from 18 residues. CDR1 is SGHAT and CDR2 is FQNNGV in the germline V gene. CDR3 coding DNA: TGTGCCAGCAGCTCTCTGGCCGGGACAGGGGGCCTTTTCTATGACTACACCCTC. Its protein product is CASSSLAGTGGLFYDYTL.

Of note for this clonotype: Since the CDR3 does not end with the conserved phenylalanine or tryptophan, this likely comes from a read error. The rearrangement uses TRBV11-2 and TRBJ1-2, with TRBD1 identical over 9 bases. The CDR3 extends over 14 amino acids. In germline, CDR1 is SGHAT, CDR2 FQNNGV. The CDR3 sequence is CATSFGTGNYGYTL. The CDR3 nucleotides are TGCGCCACCAGCTTTGGGACAGGGAACTATGGCTACACCTTA.